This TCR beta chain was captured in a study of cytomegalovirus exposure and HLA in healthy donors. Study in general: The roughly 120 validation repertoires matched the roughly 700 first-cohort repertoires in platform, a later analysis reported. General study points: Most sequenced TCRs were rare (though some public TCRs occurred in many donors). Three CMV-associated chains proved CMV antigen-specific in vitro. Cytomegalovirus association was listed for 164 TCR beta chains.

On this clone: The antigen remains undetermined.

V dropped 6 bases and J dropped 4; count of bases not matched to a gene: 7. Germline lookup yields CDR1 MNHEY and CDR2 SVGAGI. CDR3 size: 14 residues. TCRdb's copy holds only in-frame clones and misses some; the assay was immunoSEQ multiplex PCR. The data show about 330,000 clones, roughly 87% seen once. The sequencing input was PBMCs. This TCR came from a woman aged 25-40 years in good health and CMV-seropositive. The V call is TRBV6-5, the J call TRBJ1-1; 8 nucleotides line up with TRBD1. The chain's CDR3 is CASRRQGSGTEAFF. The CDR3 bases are TGTGCCAGCAGGAGACAGGGGTCGGGCACTGAAGCTTTCTTT.